This T cell receptor (beta chain) was sequenced for a study of cytomegalovirus exposure and HLA in healthy donors. General study findings and limits: The finding came from a later analysis; first-cohort TCR clusters tended to co-occur in the 90 to 150 validation repertoires. The study flagged some 170 TCR beta chains as cytomegalovirus-associated.

Note on this clone: The antigen is undetermined.

These donors were members of the approximately 110-subject validation cohort, a group separate from the roughly 700-subject first cohort. The V gene's germline CDR1 is MNHEY and CDR2 SMNVEV (reference sequence). The CDR3 consists of 14 residues. J lost 7 bases, V lost 2 bases, and 6 bases had no gene match. Only in-frame clones appear in the TCRdb table, and some are missing; sequencing was by immunoSEQ multiplex PCR. This table has 130,000 to 150,000 clones, just over 90% appearing once. This sequence was found in a young man in good health and CMV-seronegative. The material sequenced was PBMCs. The chain combines TRBV27 with TRBJ2-3; 7 bases are a match to TRBD1. The CDR3 DNA reads as TGTGCCAGCAGTTTACACAGGGGACCCAATACGCAGTATTTT. Translated, it gives CASSLHRGPNTQYF.